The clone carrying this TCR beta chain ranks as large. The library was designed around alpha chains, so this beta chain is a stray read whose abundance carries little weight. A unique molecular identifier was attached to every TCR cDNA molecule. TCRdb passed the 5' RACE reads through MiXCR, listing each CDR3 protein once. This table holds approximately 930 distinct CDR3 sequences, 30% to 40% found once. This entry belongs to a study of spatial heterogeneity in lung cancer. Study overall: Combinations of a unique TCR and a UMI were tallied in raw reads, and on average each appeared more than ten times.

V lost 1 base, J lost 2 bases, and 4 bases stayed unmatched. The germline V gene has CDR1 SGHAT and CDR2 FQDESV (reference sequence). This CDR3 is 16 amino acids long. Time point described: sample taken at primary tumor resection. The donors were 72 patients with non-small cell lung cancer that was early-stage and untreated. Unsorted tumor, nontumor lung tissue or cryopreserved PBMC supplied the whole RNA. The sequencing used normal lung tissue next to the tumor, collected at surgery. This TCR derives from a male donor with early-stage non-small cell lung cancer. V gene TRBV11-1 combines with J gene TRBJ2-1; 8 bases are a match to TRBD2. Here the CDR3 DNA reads TGTGCCAGCAGCTTAGTGGGGACTAGGGCCTACAATGAGCAGTTCTTC. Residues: CASSLVGTRAYNEQFF.